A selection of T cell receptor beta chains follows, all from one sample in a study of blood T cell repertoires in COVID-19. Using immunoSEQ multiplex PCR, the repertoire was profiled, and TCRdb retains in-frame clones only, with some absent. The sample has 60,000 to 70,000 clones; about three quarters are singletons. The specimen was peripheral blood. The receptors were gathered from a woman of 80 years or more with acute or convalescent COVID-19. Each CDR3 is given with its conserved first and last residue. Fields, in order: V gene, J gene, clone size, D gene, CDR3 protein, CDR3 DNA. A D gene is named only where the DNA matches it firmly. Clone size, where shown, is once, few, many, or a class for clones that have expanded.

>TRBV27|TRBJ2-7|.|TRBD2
CASRAGTSGYEQYF
TGTGCCAGCAGAGCCGGGACTAGCGGCTACGAGCAGTACTTC
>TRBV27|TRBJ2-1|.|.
CASSLWDTMVKEQFF
TGTGCCAGCAGTTTATGGGACACCATGGTAAAGGAGCAGTTCTTC
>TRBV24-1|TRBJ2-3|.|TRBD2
CATSDIPGLAGVKDTQYF
TGTGCCACCAGTGATATCCCGGGACTAGCGGGAGTTAAAGATACGCAGTATTTT
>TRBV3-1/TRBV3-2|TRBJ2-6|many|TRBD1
CASKGTGSSGANVLTF
TGTGCCAGCAAGGGGACAGGAAGCTCTGGGGCCAACGTCCTGACTTTC
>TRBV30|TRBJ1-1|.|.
CAWSGGTGINTEAFF
TGTGCCTGGAGTGGGGGAACAGGGATTAACACTGAAGCTTTCTTT
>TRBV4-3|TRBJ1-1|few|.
CASSQDQGIEAFF
TGCGCCAGCAGCCAAGACCAGGGAATTGAAGCTTTCTTT
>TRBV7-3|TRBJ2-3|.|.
CASSPIGGVTQYF
TGTGCCAGCAGCCCTATTGGCGGGGTTACGCAGTATTTT
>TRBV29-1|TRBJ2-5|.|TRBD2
CSVGTGLNQETQYF
TGCAGCGTAGGGACGGGACTAAACCAAGAGACCCAGTACTTC
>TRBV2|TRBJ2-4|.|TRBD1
CASTLGQVLAKNIQYF
TGTGCCAGCACCCTCGGACAGGTTCTGGCCAAAAACATTCAGTACTTC
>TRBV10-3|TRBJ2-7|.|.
CAISGDSSYEQYF
TGTGCCATCAGTGGCGATAGCTCCTACGAGCAGTACTTC
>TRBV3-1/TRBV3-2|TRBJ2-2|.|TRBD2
CASSLAGGNTGELFF
TGTGCCAGCAGCCTAGCGGGGGGGAACACCGGGGAGCTGTTTTTT
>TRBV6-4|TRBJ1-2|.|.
CASSDSALGEDGYTF
TGTGCCAGCAGTGACAGCGCTTTAGGGGAAGATGGCTACACCTTC
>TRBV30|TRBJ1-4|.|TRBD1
CAFTTGRATNEKLFF
TGTGCCTTTACGACAGGGCGGGCAACTAATGAAAAACTGTTTTTT
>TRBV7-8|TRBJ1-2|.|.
CASSLAHGDYHGYTF
TGTGCCAGCAGCTTAGCGCACGGGGATTACCATGGCTACACCTTC
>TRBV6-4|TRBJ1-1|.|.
CASSSQVGTEAFF
TGTGCCAGCAGTTCACAGGTTGGCACTGAAGCTTTCTTT
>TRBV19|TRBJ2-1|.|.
CASSMGSSTNNEQFF
TGTGCCAGTAGTATGGGCTCATCCACAAACAATGAGCAGTTCTTC
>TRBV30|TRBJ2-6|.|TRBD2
CAWNRRGAGANVLTF
TGTGCCTGGAATCGGCGGGGGGCTGGGGCCAACGTCCTGACTTTC
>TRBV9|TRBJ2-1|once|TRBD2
CASSVATRVAGANEQFF
TGTGCCAGCAGCGTAGCTACGAGGGTAGCGGGAGCCAATGAGCAGTTCTTC
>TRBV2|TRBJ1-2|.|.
CASSEGGQGYEGYTF
TGTGCCAGCAGTGAAGGGGGTCAGGGATATGAGGGCTACACCTTC
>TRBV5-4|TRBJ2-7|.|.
CASSLEARGADYEQYF
TGTGCCAGCAGCTTGGAGGCGCGCGGGGCTGACTACGAGCAGTACTTC
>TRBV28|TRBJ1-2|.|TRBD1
CASTPTERRGRFGYTF
TGTGCCAGCACCCCTACCGAGCGCAGGGGGCGTTTTGGCTACACCTTC
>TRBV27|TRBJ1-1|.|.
CASSLGGAVTEAFF
TGTGCCAGCAGTTTAGGAGGGGCAGTCACTGAAGCTTTCTTT
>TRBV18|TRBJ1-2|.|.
CASSAGYSGYTF
TGTGCCAGCTCCGCGGGGTACTCGGGCTACACCTTC
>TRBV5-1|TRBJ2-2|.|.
CASNKDTNTGELFF
TGCGCCAGCAACAAGGACACAAACACCGGGGAGCTGTTTTTT
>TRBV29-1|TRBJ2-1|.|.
CSVDDSNEQFF
TGCAGCGTTGACGACAGCAATGAGCAGTTCTTC
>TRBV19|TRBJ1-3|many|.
CASSSPGNRAGNTIYF
TGTGCCAGTAGCTCTCCAGGGAATCGGGCTGGAAACACCATATATTTT
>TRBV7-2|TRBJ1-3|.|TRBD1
CASSPGQGLTGNTIYF
TGTGCCAGCAGCCCGGGACAGGGACTAACTGGAAACACCATATATTTT
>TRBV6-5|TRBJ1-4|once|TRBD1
CASSPEDRGEKLFF
TGTGCCAGCAGTCCGGAGGACAGGGGAGAAAAACTGTTTTTT
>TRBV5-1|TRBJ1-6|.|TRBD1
CASSTGQINSPLHF
TGCGCCAGCAGCACGGGACAGATAAATTCACCCCTCCACTTT
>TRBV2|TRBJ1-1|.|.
CASSEWAVNTEAFF
TGTGCCAGCAGTGAATGGGCAGTGAACACTGAAGCTTTCTTT
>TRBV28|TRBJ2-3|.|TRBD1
CASSLDRVTDTQYF
TGTGCCAGCAGTTTGGACAGGGTGACAGATACGCAGTATTTT
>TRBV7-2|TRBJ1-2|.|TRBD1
CASSSGQPNYGYTF
TGTGCCAGCAGCTCGGGACAGCCTAACTATGGCTACACCTTC
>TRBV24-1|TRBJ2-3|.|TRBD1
CAAGTGDTDTQYF
TGTGCCGCCGGGACAGGGGACACAGATACGCAGTATTTT
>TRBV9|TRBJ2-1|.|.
CAGSVEGDEQFF
TGTGCCGGCAGCGTAGAGGGGGATGAGCAGTTCTTC
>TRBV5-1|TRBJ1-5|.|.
CASSLDFSNQPQHF
TGCGCCAGCAGCTTGGACTTCAGCAATCAGCCCCAGCATTTT
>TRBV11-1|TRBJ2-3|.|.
CASSATGFSTDTQYF
TGTGCCAGCAGCGCAACAGGTTTTAGCACAGATACGCAGTATTTT
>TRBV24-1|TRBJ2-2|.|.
CASKPTGNTGELFF
TGTGCCTCGAAACCCACAGGGAACACCGGGGAGCTGTTTTTT
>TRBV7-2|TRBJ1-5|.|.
CASSSRGWGSQPQHF
TGTGCCAGCAGCTCGAGGGGGTGGGGGAGTCAGCCCCAGCATTTT
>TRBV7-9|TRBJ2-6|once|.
CASSVTESGANVLTF
TGTGCCAGCAGCGTCACAGAATCTGGGGCCAACGTCCTGACTTTC
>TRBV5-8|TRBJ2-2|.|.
CASRLGTPGVGELFF
TGTGCCAGCAGGCTCGGCACTCCGGGAGTCGGGGAGCTGTTTTTT
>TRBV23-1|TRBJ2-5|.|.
CASSQSGPYF
TGCGCCAGCAGTCAATCCGGTCCGTACTTC
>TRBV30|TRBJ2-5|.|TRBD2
CAWNRLAGRQETQYF
TGTGCCTGGAACAGACTAGCGGGACGCCAAGAGACCCAGTACTTC
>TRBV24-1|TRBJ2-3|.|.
CATSDLGGASTDTQYF
TGTGCCACCAGTGATTTAGGAGGGGCCAGCACAGATACGCAGTATTTT
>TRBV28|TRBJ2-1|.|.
CASSPPGGNEQFF
TGTGCCAGCAGTCCCCCCGGGGGCAATGAGCAGTTCTTC
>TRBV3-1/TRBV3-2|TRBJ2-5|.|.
CASSQAGAQTQYF
TGTGCCAGCAGCCAAGCAGGGGCTCAGACCCAGTACTTC
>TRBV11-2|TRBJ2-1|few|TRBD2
CASSYLAGGYNEQFF
TGTGCCAGCAGCTACTTAGCGGGAGGGTACAATGAGCAGTTCTTC
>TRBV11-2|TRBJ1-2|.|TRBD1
CASSLAGTGGYGYTF
TGTGCCAGCAGCTTAGCCGGGACAGGGGGATATGGCTACACCTTC
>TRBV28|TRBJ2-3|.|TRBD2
CASSPPGLAGGTDTQYF
TGTGCCAGCAGCCCTCCGGGACTAGCGGGAGGGACAGATACGCAGTATTTT
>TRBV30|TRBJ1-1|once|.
CAWSPVNTEAFF
TGTGCCTGGAGCCCAGTGAACACTGAAGCTTTCTTT
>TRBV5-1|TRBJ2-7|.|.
CASSFTVAYEQYF
TGCGCCAGCAGCTTTACGGTTGCCTACGAGCAGTACTTC
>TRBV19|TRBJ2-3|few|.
CASSPVTADTQYF
TGTGCCAGTAGTCCCGTTACAGCAGATACGCAGTATTTT
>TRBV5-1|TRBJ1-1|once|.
CASRELNTEAFF
TGCGCCAGCAGGGAGCTGAACACTGAAGCTTTCTTT
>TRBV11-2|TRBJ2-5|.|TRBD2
CASSLDRTGGTQETQYF
TGTGCCAGCAGCTTAGATCGAACGGGAGGAACCCAAGAGACCCAGTACTTC
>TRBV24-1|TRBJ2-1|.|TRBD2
CATGMTSDLDEQFF
TGTGCCACCGGCATGACTAGCGACTTGGATGAGCAGTTCTTC
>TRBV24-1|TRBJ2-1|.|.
CATSDFQGGNEQFF
TGTGCCACCAGTGATTTCCAGGGGGGCAATGAGCAGTTCTTC
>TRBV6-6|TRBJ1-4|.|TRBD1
CASRRQGGNEKLFF
TGTGCCAGCAGGCGACAGGGAGGGAATGAAAAACTGTTTTTT
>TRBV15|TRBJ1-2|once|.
CATSRDFRDGYTF
TGTGCCACCAGCAGAGATTTTCGCGATGGCTACACCTTC
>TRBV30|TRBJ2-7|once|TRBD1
CAWRDRGYEQYF
TGTGCCTGGAGGGACAGGGGATACGAGCAGTACTTC
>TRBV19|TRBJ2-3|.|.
CASSIAGNTDTQYF
TGTGCCAGTAGTATAGCGGGGAACACAGATACGCAGTATTTT
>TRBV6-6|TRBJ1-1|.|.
CASKPTGTNTEAFF
TGTGCCAGCAAACCCACAGGGACCAACACTGAAGCTTTCTTT